A single sample is the source of the 23 T cell receptor beta chains below, sequenced in a study of CD8+ T cells in alopecia areata. cDNA serving as the sequencing template came from extracted, reverse transcribed RNA. Clones were sequenced by immunoSEQ multiplex PCR, and TCRdb holds only the in-frame ones, with some missing. Of approximately 170,000 clones listed, around 60% are singletons. Treatment: oral pan-JAK inhibitor, 5-10 mg twice daily. The material sequenced was CD4+ T cells sorted from blood, taken at week 24, from a patient treated with tofacitinib. All receptors derive from a human donor with alopecia areata.

This clone was found once. This chain joins TRBV7-9 and TRBJ2-5, with D unresolved. Germline V gives CDR1 SEHNR, CDR2 FQNEAQ (reference sequence). The V end lost 5 bases, the J end lost 1 base, and 14 bases lay between the germline ends. The CDR3 contains 15 residues. The CDR3 sequence: CASSPSRALQETQYF. The CDR3 DNA follows: TGTGCCAGCAGCCCTAGTAGGGCCCTCCAAGAGACCCAGTACTTC.

This clone was detected once. This chain uses TRBV27 with TRBJ1-1, with D unclear. The CDR3 spans 13 residues. Germline CDR1 and CDR2: MNHEY and SMNVEV (reference sequence). Trimming took 6 bases from V and 0 from J, leaving 8 bases between them. The CDR3 region has the DNA TGTGCCAGCAGCACGACACTGAACACTGAAGCTTTCTTT. Translating it yields CASSTTLNTEAFF.

There are a few counts of this clone. The rearrangement links TRBV7-9 to TRBJ2-6; D gene uncertain. Trimming took off 0 bases at V and 2 bases at J, with 8 bases between the two ends. The CDR3 has 16 amino acids. CDR1 SEHNR and CDR2 FQNEAQ come from the germline V gene (reference sequence). The CDR3 loop reads CASSLARVAGANVLTF. For the CDR3, the DNA is TGTGCCAGCAGCTTAGCAAGGGTCGCTGGGGCCAACGTCCTGACTTTC.

The chain uses TRBV30 and TRBJ1-1; D remains ambiguous. The germline gives CDR1 GTSNPN, CDR2 SVGIG (reference sequence). CDR3 length: 11 residues. V was clipped by 1 base and J by 6 bases, with 6 bases between them. CDR3 nucleotide sequence: TGTGCCTGGAGTGCAGCCTCTGAAGCTTTCTTT. This encodes CAWSAASEAFF.

The J gene is TRBJ2-1, the V gene TRBV20-1; perhaps TRBD1 as D (6 bases). The CDR3 sequence is 11 residues long. V was pared by 5 bases and J by 10 bases, with 12 bases between. Germline V gene sequence: CDR1 DFQATT, CDR2 SNEGSKA (reference sequence). In DNA, the CDR3 is TGCAGTGCTCTACAGGGACGGGAGCAGTTCTTC. Encoded protein: CSALQGREQFF.

This rearrangement joins TRBV10-3 to TRBJ2-3; 7 bases map to TRBD1. The CDR3 totals 15 residues. Germline values: CDR1 ENHRY, CDR2 SYGVKD. V trimming: 6 bases; J trimming: 3 bases; junction bases outside the gene matches: 9. DNA for the CDR3: TGTGCCATCAGCCAGCTCGACAGGGCGACAGATACGCAGTATTTT. It yields the protein CAISQLDRATDTQYF.

This clone has only a few counts. The rearrangement joins TRBV29-1 to TRBJ2-7; 7 bases are shared with TRBD1. The CDR3 runs 12 residues. J gave up 1 base and V 4 bases, and 1 base lay outside the gene matches. Germline CDR1 and CDR2: SQVTM and ANQGSEA. The CDR3 loop is CSVGGQSYEQYF. CDR3 DNA sequence: TGCAGCGTTGGGGGACAGTCCTACGAGCAGTACTTC.

The chain uses TRBV18 and TRBJ1-1, with D maybe TRBD1 (5 bases). CDR3 size: 13 residues. CDR1 KGHSH and CDR2 LQKENI come from the germline V gene. Trimming removed 0 bases from V and 9 bases from J, with 11 bases in between. The CDR3 region is CASSPPSRDQAFF. The CDR3 DNA sequence: TGTGCCAGCTCACCACCGTCCAGGGACCAAGCTTTCTTT.

This chain joins TRBV2 and TRBJ2-5; TRBD1 matches at 9 bases. With 8 bases clipped from V and 2 bases from J, the junction kept 9 bases outside the gene matches. Germline CDR1 reads SNHLY; CDR2 reads FYNNEI. This CDR3 is 15 amino acids long. The CDR3 sequence: CASLEPGQGQETQYF. The CDR3 DNA is TGTGCCAGCCTCGAACCGGGACAGGGTCAAGAGACCCAGTACTTC.

This chain uses TRBV9 with TRBJ2-1, with D perhaps matching TRBD1 (6 bases). The CDR3 is 16 residues long. In germline, CDR1 is SGDLS, CDR2 YYNGEE. V shed 1 base and J shed 4 bases, with 15 bases lying between them. The CDR3 nucleotides are TGTGCCAGCAGCGTATCCCCCAGGGGTAGTTACAATGAGCAGTTCTTC. Translated: CASSVSPRGSYNEQFF.

This clone was detected only a few times. The chain joins TRBV7-2 to TRBJ2-2; the match to TRBD2 covers 8 bases. Germline lookup yields CDR1 SGHTA and CDR2 FQGNSA. V dropped 7 bases and J dropped 1; count of bases not matched to a gene: 8. The length of the CDR3 is 16 residues. CDR3 residues: CASKYAGLVNTGELFF. The CDR3, as DNA: TGTGCCAGCAAGTATGCGGGACTAGTGAACACCGGGGAGCTGTTTTTT.

The chain links TRBV29-1 to TRBJ2-3; D is perhaps TRBD1 (5 bases). Germline V gene lookup returns CDR1 SQVTM and CDR2 ANQGSEA. Trimming removed 5 bases at V and 4 bases at J, with 13 bases between. The CDR3 loop spans 13 amino acids. The CDR3 sequence: CSVQGRVADTQYF. As DNA, the CDR3 is TGCAGCGTTCAGGGCAGGGTTGCAGATACGCAGTATTTT.

This chain links TRBV29-1 with TRBJ2-7; D might be TRBD1 or TRBD2, each matching 5 bases. The CDR3 contains 16 residues. Trimming cost V 3 bases and J 2 bases, with 20 bases left between them. Germline values: CDR1 SQVTM, CDR2 ANQGSEA. CDR3 DNA sequence: TGCAGCGTTGAGGGGGATTCGAAGGGATCCCCCTACGAGCAGTACTTC. Its protein is CSVEGDSKGSPYEQYF.

A remark on this clone: This sample includes further DNA sequences coding for the same CDR3. The rearrangement links TRBV30 to TRBJ1-2; D uncertain. V was cut by 0 bases and J by 8 bases, with 7 bases left in between. The CDR3 totals 11 residues. Germline V lookup: CDR1 GTSNPN, CDR2 SVGIG (reference sequence). The CDR3 region is CAWSVPGGYTF. In DNA form, the CDR3 reads TGTGCCTGGAGTGTCCCGGGGGGCTACACCTTC.

V gene TRBV10-3 combines with J gene TRBJ1-3, with TRBD1 as a possible D gene (5 bases). Germline assignment: CDR1 ENHRY and CDR2 SYGVKD. V dropped 6 bases and J dropped 7 bases, with 10 bases sitting between them. The CDR3 consists of 12 residues. The CDR3 DNA follows: TGTGCCATCAGGTTGGAGGGGAACACCATATATTTT. This translates into CAIRLEGNTIYF.

This clone turned up a few times. V and J are TRBV27 and TRBJ2-7; D may be TRBD2 (5 bases). Trimming took 8 bases from V and 3 from J, leaving 17 bases between them. There are 14 residues in the CDR3. Germline CDR1 is MNHEY and CDR2 is SMNVEV (reference sequence). CDR3 loop: CASQRAGPLYEQYF. For the CDR3, the DNA is TGTGCCAGCCAGAGGGCAGGCCCGCTCTACGAGCAGTACTTC.

The chain recombines TRBV14 with TRBJ2-3; D remains unclear. V was clipped by 1 base and J by 4 bases, with 3 bases between them. Germline V gene lookup returns CDR1 SGHDN and CDR2 FVKESK. The length of the CDR3 is 12 residues. CDR3: CASSQVSDTQYF. In DNA, the CDR3 is TGTGCCAGCAGCCAAGTCTCAGATACGCAGTATTTT. The complete variable domain, with remaining parts taken from reference TRBV14 and TRBJ2-3, reads EAGVTQFPSHSVIEKGQTVTLRCDPISGHDNLYWYRRVMGKEIKFLLHFVKESKQDESGMPNNRFLAERTGGTYSTLKVQPAELEDSGVYFCASSQVSDTQYFGPGTRLTVL.

The rearrangement uses TRBV6-1 and TRBJ2-7; no clear D gene. The CDR3 runs 11 residues. The germline V gene has CDR1 MNHNS and CDR2 SASEGT. The germline V and J ends were trimmed by 7 bases and 4 bases, with 8 bases remaining between them. CDR3 DNA sequence: TGTGCCAGCAATGTGGGGTACGAGCAGTACTTC. It specifies CASNVGYEQYF.

This chain links TRBV25-1 with TRBJ1-6, with D possibly TRBD1 on 6 matching bases. The V and J ends lost 3 bases and 0 bases respectively, with 9 bases between them. The length of the CDR3 is 16 residues. Germline V CDR1 and CDR2: MGHDK, SYGVNS. DNA of the CDR3: TGTGCCAGCAGTGAGGGGACAAACTCCTATAATTCACCCCTCCACTTT. Its translation is CASSEGTNSYNSPLHF.

DNA of the CDR3: TGCGCCAGCAGCACCGGTCCGGGCACAGATACGCAGTATTTT. It codes for CASSTGPGTDTQYF. The chain recombines TRBV5-1 with TRBJ2-3, with D hard to call. V lost 4 bases and J 1 base, leaving 10 bases between the germline ends. CDR1 is SGHRS and CDR2 is YFSETQ in the germline V gene. CDR3 length: 14 residues.

The CDR3 sequence is CASSPRQGAGEQYF. In DNA form, the CDR3 reads TGTGCCAGCAGCCCGCGACAGGGGGCGGGGGAGCAGTACTTC. This chain links TRBV7-2 with TRBJ2-7; 10 nucleotides agree with TRBD1. Germline V gene lookup returns CDR1 SGHTA and CDR2 FQGNSA. The CDR3 has 14 residues. The J segment lost 7 bases and the V segment lost 5 bases, leaving 8 bases of the junction unmatched.

V and J are TRBV5-1 and TRBJ2-5; TRBD2 is a possible D gene (6 bases). Deletions cut 0 bases from V and 5 bases from J, with 8 bases between. Germline lookup yields CDR1 SGHRS and CDR2 YFSETQ. The CDR3 totals 13 residues. In DNA, the CDR3 is TGCGCCAGCAGCTTGGCTAGCGACGAGACCCAGTACTTC. Its protein product is CASSLASDETQYF. The complete variable domain, with remaining parts taken from reference TRBV5-1 and TRBJ2-5, reads KAGVTQTPRYLIKTRGQQVTLSCSPISGHRSVSWYQQTPGQGLQFLFEYFSETQRNKGNFPGRFSGRQFSNSRSEMNVSTLELGDSALYLCASSLASDETQYFGPGTRLLVL.

This clone was counted between two and nine times. This sequence joins TRBV18 and TRBJ2-5, with unresolved D. The better agreement between TRBJ2-7 and the DNA end casts doubt on the J call. Germline CDR1 is KGHSH and CDR2 is LQKENI. There are 13 residues in the CDR3. The CDR3 region has the DNA TGTGCCAGCTCACCAAGTCCTCCTTACGAGCAGTACTTC. Protein product: CASSPSPPYEQYF.